These 27 T cell receptor beta chains were sequenced from one sample in a study of vaccination and CD4 T cells after COVID-19. Their recognized antigens are unknown. Once obtained from cultured CD4+ T cells, the DNA was sequenced using the Oncomine TCR Beta short-read assay. TCRdb analysed the PCR reads with MiXCR anew, one entry per CDR3 protein. The sample holds about 15,000 distinct CDR3 sequences, roughly two fifths seen once. The treatment denotes: roughly 10-day PBMC culture with coronavirus spike peptide pools or control peptides (ViraFEST assay). Sequenced sample: CD4+ T cells from blood, cultured in vitro. All receptors come from a human donor who had recovered from COVID-19.

CDR3 coding DNA: TGTGCCAGCAGCTCGCCGGGACAGGGGGCCGAGACCCAGTACTTC. It yields the protein CASSSPGQGAETQYF. V is TRBV11-2 and J is TRBJ2-5; 12 nucleotides align to TRBD1. Germline lookup yields CDR1 SGHAT and CDR2 FQNNGV. The CDR3 length is 15 residues. The trim removed 4 bases at V and 5 bases at J, leaving 5 bases unmatched.

The chain joins TRBV20-1 to TRBJ1-5, with TRBD1 as a possible D gene (6 bases). The CDR3 has 16 residues. Germline-derived CDR1 and CDR2 are DFQATT and SNEGSKA (reference sequence). The ends were cut back, 0 bases at V and 0 bases at J, with 12 bases in the middle. CDR3 in amino acids: CSARDRQAYSNQPQHF. The CDR3 coding sequence is TGCAGTGCTAGAGATCGACAGGCTTATAGCAATCAGCCCCAGCATTTT.

In regard to this clonotype: An end of the junction does not agree with germline; a read error may underlie this. V is TRBV7-8 and J is TRBJ1-6; D possibly corresponds to TRBD1 (6 bases). Per the germline V gene, CDR1 is SGHVS and CDR2 is FQNEAQ. The CDR3 consists of 15 residues. CDR3 amino acids: CASSLAAGTLSPLHF. DNA of the CDR3: TGTGCCAGCAGCCTAGCGGCCGGGACACTTTCACCCCTCCACTTT.

The chain combines TRBV20-1 with TRBJ2-1; 11 nucleotides align to TRBD1. Germline CDR1 is DFQATT and CDR2 is SNEGSKA (reference sequence). This CDR3 is built from 14 residues. Trimming at V came to 5 bases and at J to 9 bases, leaving 9 bases not matched to a gene. The CDR3 coding sequence is TGCAGTGCTCCCCGTTGGGGACAGGGGGGTGAGCAGTTCTTC. It yields the protein CSAPRWGQGGEQFF.

The chain joins TRBV6-1 to TRBJ2-7; D may be TRBD1 (6 bases). The CDR3 spans 13 residues. With 3 bases removed from V and 1 base from J, the gap between germline ends came to 7 bases. Germline CDR1 reads MNHNS; CDR2 reads SASEGT. The CDR3 region has the DNA TGTGCCAGCAGTGACAGGGGATCCTACGAGCAGTACTTC. Residues: CASSDRGSYEQYF.

The chain is built from TRBV10-3 and TRBJ2-3, with 12 bases that match TRBD2. The CDR3 extends over 18 amino acids. V shed 0 bases, J shed 0 bases, and the junction held 4 bases outside the gene matches. Looked up from germline, CDR1 is ENHRY and CDR2 is SYGVKD. DNA for the CDR3: TGTGCCATCAGTGAGTCGGGGACTAGCGGGTTTAGCACAGATACGCAGTATTTT. Encoded protein: CAISESGTSGFSTDTQYF.

The chain combines TRBV2 with TRBJ1-3; D unclear. Trimming stripped 0 bases from V and 3 bases from J, with 6 bases between. Germline values: CDR1 SNHLY, CDR2 FYNNEI. The CDR3 extends over 14 amino acids. The CDR3 coding sequence is TGTGCCAGCAGTGAAGCAGGGTTTGGAAACACCATATATTTT. Protein product: CASSEAGFGNTIYF.

This clonotype was seen a handful of times. V is TRBV2 and J is TRBJ1-5, with D unclear. The V gene lost 2 bases and the J gene lost 2 bases, with 7 bases spanning the gap. There are 14 residues in the CDR3. Germline loops: CDR1 SNHLY, CDR2 FYNNEI. CDR3 sequence reads: CASSERRGNQPQHF. CDR3 nucleotides: TGTGCCAGCAGTGAACGGCGGGGCAATCAGCCCCAGCATTTT.

The chain couples TRBV24-1 to TRBJ2-7; 10 bases are shared with TRBD1. CDR3 length equals 15 residues. The J segment lost 3 bases and the V segment lost 2 bases, leaving 3 bases of the junction unmatched. Germline V lookup: CDR1 KGHDR, CDR2 SFDVKD. In DNA, the CDR3 is TGTGCCACCAGTGATTCCGGGACAGGGGTCTACGAGCAGTACTTC. Translating gives CATSDSGTGVYEQYF.

This rearrangement joins TRBV7-3 to TRBJ1-2, with 9 bases lining up with TRBD1. V was clipped by 4 bases and J by 8 bases; unmatched bases: 5. The CDR3 length is 13 residues. Germline V lookup: CDR1 SGHTA, CDR2 FQGTGA. CDR3 sequence: CASSSTGGGGYTF. Written as DNA, the CDR3 is TGTGCCAGCAGCTCCACAGGGGGCGGAGGCTACACCTTC.

The sample holds a few counts of this clonotype. The V call is TRBV20-1, the J call TRBJ1-5; a possible D gene is TRBD1 (5 bases). CDR1 and CDR2 from the germline V gene are DFQATT and SNEGSKA (reference sequence). The CDR3 has 17 amino acids. The germline V and J ends were trimmed by 2 bases and 4 bases, with 21 bases remaining between them. This CDR3 is CSARSTLFRGANQPQHF. CDR3 sequence (DNA): TGCAGTGCTAGATCGACACTATTCAGAGGGGCAAATCAGCCCCAGCATTTT.

The CDR3 region has the DNA TGTGCCATTGGGACAGGGGTGAACACTGAAGCTTTCTTT. This sequence encodes CAIGTGVNTEAFF. The chain uses TRBV10-3 and TRBJ1-1, with 10 bases fitting TRBD1. With V trimmed by 9 bases and J by 0 bases, 1 base remained unmatched. Germline V CDR1 and CDR2: ENHRY, SYGVKD. This CDR3 is built from 13 residues.

The chain has TRBV12-3 or TRBV12-4 and TRBJ2-5, with D hard to call. The V and J ends lost 6 bases and 5 bases respectively, with 16 bases between them. This CDR3 region has 14 residues. The CDR3 nucleotides are TGTGCCAGCAGCAAACTCGGTACGCGGGAGACCCAGTACTTC. It encodes CASSKLGTRETQYF.

This chain links TRBV5-4 with TRBJ2-2; perhaps TRBD1 as D (8 bases). The germline V and J ends were trimmed by 2 bases and 7 bases, with 15 bases remaining between them. The CDR3 is made up of 15 amino acids. Per the germline V gene, CDR1 is SGHNT and CDR2 is YYREEE (reference sequence). CDR3 in amino acids: CASSLGQGGVGELFF. In DNA, the CDR3 is TGTGCCAGCAGCTTAGGACAGGGAGGGGTCGGGGAGCTGTTTTTT.

A single count supports this clonotype. The rearrangement joins TRBV6-1 to TRBJ1-1; 7 bases are a match to TRBD1. This CDR3 is built from 14 residues. With V trimmed by 4 bases and J by 2 bases, 4 bases remained unmatched. Looked up from germline, CDR1 is MNHNS and CDR2 is SASEGT. CDR3 in amino acids: CASSAQGGNTEAFF. For the CDR3, the DNA is TGTGCCAGCAGTGCCCAGGGGGGCAACACTGAAGCTTTCTTT.

The chain recombines TRBV29-1 with TRBJ1-2; the D gene is possibly TRBD1 (5 bases). Trimming removed 4 bases at V and 8 bases at J, with 23 bases between. Germline V gene data show CDR1 as SQVTM and CDR2 as ANQGSEA. The CDR3 consists of 15 residues. The CDR3 nucleotides read TGCAGCGTTGGGCCCAGGCAGGGACGTGGTCACGGCTACACCTTC. Translating gives CSVGPRQGRGHGYTF.

The genes are TRBV28 and TRBJ1-6; 11 bases match TRBD1. From germline, CDR1 is MDHEN and CDR2 SYDVKM. The CDR3 has 14 residues. The ends lost 6 bases at V and 7 bases at J; junction bases unmatched: 2. DNA of the CDR3: TGTGCCAGCAGGGGACAGGGGGGGAATTCACCCCTCCACTTT. It is translated as CASRGQGGNSPLHF.

Only a few counts were recorded for this clonotype. The chain carries TRBV12-3 or TRBV12-4 and TRBJ1-1, with 9 bases identical to TRBD1. V lost 6 bases to trimming and J lost 8 bases; unmatched junction nucleotides: 13. The CDR3 covers 15 residues. CDR3: CASRAGTGINSEAFF. The CDR3 nucleotides are TGTGCCAGCAGAGCCGGGACAGGGATAAATTCCGAAGCTTTCTTT.

In this sample, this clonotype turned up a few times. The V and J genes are TRBV27 and TRBJ1-2; the match to TRBD1 covers 7 bases. The CDR3 runs to 12 residues. Per germline, CDR1 MNHEY and CDR2 SMNVEV (reference sequence). The V gene end was trimmed by 5 bases and the J gene end by 8 bases; junction bases not matched to a gene: 5. The CDR3 loop is CASSDRVGGYTF. DNA for the CDR3: TGTGCCAGCAGTGACAGGGTCGGCGGCTACACCTTC.

The table lists this clonotype with a few counts. At one of its ends the junction is not consistent with the germline gene, which may arise from a read error. The gene calls are TRBV15 and TRBJ1-3; tentative D call: TRBD1 (5 bases). Germline CDR1 reads LNHNV; CDR2 reads YYDKDF (reference sequence). This CDR3 spans 13 amino acids. The CDR3, as DNA: TGTGCCACCGGCAGGGCATCCGGAAACACCATATATTTT. Its protein product is CATGRASGNTIYF.

With regard to this clonotype: The junction does not match germline at one end; this may be a read error. The genes are TRBV2 and TRBJ1-2; D may be TRBD1 (5 bases). There are 13 residues in the CDR3. Germline V gene sequence: CDR1 SNHLY, CDR2 FYNNEI. The CDR3 loop is CASSEGDSYGYTF. CDR3 sequence (DNA): TGTGCCAGCAGCGAAGGAGACAGCTATGGCTACACCTTC. Using reference TRBV2 and TRBJ1-2 for the parts outside the CDR3, the full variable domain is EPEVTQTPSHQVTQMGQEVILRCVPISNHLYFYWYRQILGQKVEFLVSFYNNEISEKSEIFDDQFSVERPDGSNFTLKIRSTKLEDSAMYFCASSEGDSYGYTFGSGTRLTVV.

CDR3 amino acids: CASTSGQPNTEAFF. The DNA of the CDR3 is TGCGCCAGCACTTCCGGACAGCCGAACACTGAAGCTTTCTTT. The V call is TRBV5-1, the J call TRBJ1-1, with TRBD1 as a possible D gene (6 bases). This CDR3 contains 14 residues. The germline CDR1 and CDR2 sequences are SGHRS and YFSETQ. With 6 bases removed from V and 1 base from J, the gap between germline ends came to 13 bases.

V and J are TRBV29-1 and TRBJ1-5; TRBD1 matches at 8 bases. Germline CDR1 is SQVTM and CDR2 is ANQGSEA. The trim removed 5 bases at V and 2 bases at J, leaving 2 bases unmatched. This CDR3 is built from 13 residues. The CDR3 loop is CSVRGQGNQPQHF. The CDR3 nucleotides are TGCAGCGTTAGGGGACAGGGCAATCAGCCCCAGCATTTT.

The rearrangement uses TRBV20-1 and TRBJ2-1; 11 bases map to TRBD1. Germline-derived CDR1 and CDR2 are DFQATT and SNEGSKA (reference sequence). The CDR3 covers 17 residues. V gave up 0 bases and J gave up 0 bases; unmatched junction bases: 4. The CDR3 region has the DNA TGCAGTGCTAGAGACCGGGACAGGGGGTACTCCTACAATGAGCAGTTCTTC. Amino acids: CSARDRDRGYSYNEQFF.

This clonotype turned up a few times. The chain employs TRBV6-2 or TRBV6-3 and TRBJ1-1; 10 bases are a match to TRBD1. The CDR3 spans 17 residues. Germline V gene data show CDR1 as MNHEY and CDR2 as SVGEGT. Unmatched junction bases numbered 12, after V lost 3 bases and J lost 5 bases. CDR3 DNA sequence: TGTGCCAGCAGTTATTCGGGACAGGGGATTGGAAGAACTGAAGCTTTCTTT. Residues: CASSYSGQGIGRTEAFF.

This clonotype was seen a few times. The rearrangement links TRBV6-2 or TRBV6-3 to TRBJ2-6; D might be TRBD1 (5 bases). Deletions cut 2 bases from V and 0 bases from J, with 5 bases between. From germline, CDR1 is MNHEY and CDR2 SVGEGT. This CDR3 has 15 residues. The CDR3 DNA reads TGTGCCAGCAGTTACAGGGGCTCTGGGGCCAACGTCCTGACTTTC. Its protein is CASSYRGSGANVLTF.

This chain uses TRBV2 with TRBJ2-7, with a possible D match to TRBD2 (6 bases). The germline V and J ends were trimmed by 4 bases and 6 bases, with 13 bases remaining between them. The CDR3 totals 13 residues. Germline V gene sequence: CDR1 SNHLY, CDR2 FYNNEI. Here the CDR3 reads CASSVVKGGEQYF. Written as DNA, the CDR3 is TGTGCCAGCAGTGTGGTAAAGGGAGGCGAGCAGTACTTC.